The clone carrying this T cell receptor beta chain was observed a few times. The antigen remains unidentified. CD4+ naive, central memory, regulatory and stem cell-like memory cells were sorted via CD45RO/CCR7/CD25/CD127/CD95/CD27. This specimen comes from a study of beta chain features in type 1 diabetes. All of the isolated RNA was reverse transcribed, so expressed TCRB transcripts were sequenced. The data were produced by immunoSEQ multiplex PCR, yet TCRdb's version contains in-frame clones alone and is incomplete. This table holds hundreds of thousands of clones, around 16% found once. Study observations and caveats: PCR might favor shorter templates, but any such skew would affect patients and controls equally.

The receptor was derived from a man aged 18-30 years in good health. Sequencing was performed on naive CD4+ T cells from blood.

The CDR3 sequence: CASRLTGKNTEAFF. In DNA, the CDR3 is TGTGCCAGCAGACTGACAGGGAAGAACACTGAAGCTTTCTTT. The genes are TRBV28 and TRBJ1-1, with 7 bases lining up with TRBD1. CDR3 size: 14 residues. The V segment lost 6 bases and the J segment 1 base; nucleotides outside the gene matches: 5. The V gene's germline CDR1 is MDHEN and CDR2 SYDVKM.